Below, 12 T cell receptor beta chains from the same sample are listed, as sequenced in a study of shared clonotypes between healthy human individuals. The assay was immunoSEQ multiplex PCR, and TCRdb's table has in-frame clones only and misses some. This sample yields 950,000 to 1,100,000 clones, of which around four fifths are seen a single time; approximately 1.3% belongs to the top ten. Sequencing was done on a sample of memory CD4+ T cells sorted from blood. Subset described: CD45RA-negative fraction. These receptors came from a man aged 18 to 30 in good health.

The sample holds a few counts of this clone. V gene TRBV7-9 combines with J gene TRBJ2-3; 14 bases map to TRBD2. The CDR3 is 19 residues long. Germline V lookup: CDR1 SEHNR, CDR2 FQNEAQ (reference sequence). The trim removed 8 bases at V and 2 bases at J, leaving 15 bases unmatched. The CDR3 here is CASPPVGLAGGTATDTQYF. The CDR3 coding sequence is TGTGCCAGCCCACCCGTCGGACTAGCGGGAGGAACGGCCACAGATACGCAGTATTTT.

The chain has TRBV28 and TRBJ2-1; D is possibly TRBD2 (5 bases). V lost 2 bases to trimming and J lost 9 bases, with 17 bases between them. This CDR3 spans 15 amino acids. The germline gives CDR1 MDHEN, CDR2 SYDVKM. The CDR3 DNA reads TGTGCCAGCAGTTTAGTCGCGCCGGCCCGGGGTGAGCAGTTCTTC. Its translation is CASSLVAPARGEQFF.

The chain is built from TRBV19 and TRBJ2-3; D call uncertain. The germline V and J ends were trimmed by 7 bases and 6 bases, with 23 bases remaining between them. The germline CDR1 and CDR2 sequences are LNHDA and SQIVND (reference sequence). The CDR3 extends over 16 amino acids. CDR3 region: CASTPRSGSTSDTQYF. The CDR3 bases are TGTGCCAGTACCCCACGATCGGGTTCGACTTCGGATACGCAGTATTTT.

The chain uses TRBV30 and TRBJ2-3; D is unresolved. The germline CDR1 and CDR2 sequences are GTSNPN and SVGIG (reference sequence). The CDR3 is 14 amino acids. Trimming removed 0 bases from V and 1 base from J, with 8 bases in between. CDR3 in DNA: TGTGCCTGGAGTGTAAGTGGGGGCACAGATACGCAGTATTTT. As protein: CAWSVSGGTDTQYF.

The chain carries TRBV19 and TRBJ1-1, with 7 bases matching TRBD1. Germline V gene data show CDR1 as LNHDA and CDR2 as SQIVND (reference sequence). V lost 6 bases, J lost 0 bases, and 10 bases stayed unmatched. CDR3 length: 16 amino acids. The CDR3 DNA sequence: TGTGCCAGTAGGCAGACAGGGTCGGGGATGAACACTGAAGCTTTCTTT. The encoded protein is CASRQTGSGMNTEAFF.

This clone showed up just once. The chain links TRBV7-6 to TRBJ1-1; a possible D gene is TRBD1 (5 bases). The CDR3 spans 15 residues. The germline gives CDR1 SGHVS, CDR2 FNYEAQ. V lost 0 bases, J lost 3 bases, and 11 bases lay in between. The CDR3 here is CASSLAGGWDTEAFF. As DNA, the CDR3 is TGTGCCAGCAGCTTAGCTGGGGGATGGGACACTGAAGCTTTCTTT.

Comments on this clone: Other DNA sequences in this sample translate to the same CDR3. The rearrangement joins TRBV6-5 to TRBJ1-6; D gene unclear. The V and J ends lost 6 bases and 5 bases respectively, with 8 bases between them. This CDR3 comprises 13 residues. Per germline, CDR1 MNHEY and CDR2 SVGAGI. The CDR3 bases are TGTGCCAGCAGGGGAAGAGATAATTCACCCCTCCACTTT. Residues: CASRGRDNSPLHF.

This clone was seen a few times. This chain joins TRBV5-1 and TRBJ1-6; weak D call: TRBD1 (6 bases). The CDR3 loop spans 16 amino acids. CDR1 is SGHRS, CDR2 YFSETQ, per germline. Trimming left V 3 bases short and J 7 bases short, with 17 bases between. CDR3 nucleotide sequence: TGCGCCAGCAGCTGGGGGCCCGTGGGGACCAATTCACCCCTCCACTTT. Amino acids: CASSWGPVGTNSPLHF.

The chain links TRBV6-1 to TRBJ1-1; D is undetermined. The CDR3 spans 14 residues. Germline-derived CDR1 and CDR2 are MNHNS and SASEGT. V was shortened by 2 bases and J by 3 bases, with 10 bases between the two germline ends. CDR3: CASSENPGDTEAFF. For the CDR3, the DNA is TGTGCCAGCAGTGAAAACCCGGGAGACACTGAAGCTTTCTTT.

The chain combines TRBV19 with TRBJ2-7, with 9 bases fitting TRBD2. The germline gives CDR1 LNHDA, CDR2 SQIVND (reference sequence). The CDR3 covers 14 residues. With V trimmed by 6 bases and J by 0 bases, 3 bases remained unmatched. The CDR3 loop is CASRTSGSSYEQYF. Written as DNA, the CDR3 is TGTGCCAGTAGGACTAGCGGCTCCTCCTACGAGCAGTACTTC.

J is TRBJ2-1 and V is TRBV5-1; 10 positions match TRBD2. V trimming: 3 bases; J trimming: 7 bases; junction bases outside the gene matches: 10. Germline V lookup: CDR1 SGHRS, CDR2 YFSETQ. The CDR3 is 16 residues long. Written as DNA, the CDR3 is TGCGCCAGCAGCTCCGCCCTAGCGGGAGTCGGAAATGAGCAGTTCTTC. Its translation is CASSSALAGVGNEQFF.

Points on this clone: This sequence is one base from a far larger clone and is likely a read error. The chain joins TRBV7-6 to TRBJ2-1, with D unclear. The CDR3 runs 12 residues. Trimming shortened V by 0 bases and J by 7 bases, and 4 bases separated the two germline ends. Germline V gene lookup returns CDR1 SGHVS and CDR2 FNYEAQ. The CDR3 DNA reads TGTGCCAGCAGCTTAGCGCTGAATGAGCAGTTCTTC. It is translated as CASSLALNEQFF.